One and the same sample provided the 8 T cell receptor beta chains below, sequenced in a study of blood T cell repertoires in COVID-19. This table comes from immunoSEQ multiplex PCR, and its TCRdb copy is limited to in-frame clones, with some not included. The sample lists roughly 150,000 clones, more than 75% occurring once. Sequenced sample: PBMCs or T cells enriched from blood (not recorded which). These receptors were obtained from a woman aged 45-65 years who had recovered from COVID-19.

This chain joins TRBV15 and TRBJ2-3, with a tentative D call TRBD2 (5 bases). Trimming removed 0 bases at V and 2 bases at J, with 15 bases between. The CDR3 has 17 residues. The germline gives CDR1 LNHNV, CDR2 YYDKDF (reference sequence). The CDR3 DNA follows: TGTGCCACCAGCAGAGAACGTTCGGGGTTTCACACAGATACGCAGTATTTT. Its translation is CATSRERSGFHTDTQYF.

The chain carries TRBV9 and TRBJ2-3, with 7 bases that match TRBD1. Trimming removed 4 bases from V and 2 bases from J; junction bases left unmatched: 7. The CDR3 is made up of 15 amino acids. The germline V gene has CDR1 SGDLS and CDR2 YYNGEE. CDR3 region: CASSPPDRHTDTQYF. CDR3 coding DNA: TGTGCCAGCAGCCCGCCGGACAGGCACACAGATACGCAGTATTTT.

The gene calls are TRBV18 and TRBJ1-5; 8 bases agree with TRBD1. Unmatched junction bases numbered 1, after V lost 0 bases and J lost 0 bases. Germline CDR1 KGHSH, CDR2 LQKENI. The CDR3 runs to 16 residues. As DNA, the CDR3 is TGTGCCAGCTCACCACCAGGACAGGGTAGCAATCAGCCCCAGCATTTT. Protein: CASSPPGQGSNQPQHF.

This clone was seen more than once but under ten times. V gene TRBV5-6 combines with J gene TRBJ1-1, with 8 bases fitting TRBD1. CDR3 length: 14 residues. Looked up from germline, CDR1 is SGHDT and CDR2 is YYEEEE. The junction had 4 bases not matched to a gene; V was cut back by 2 bases and J by 4 bases. The CDR3 DNA reads as TGTGCCAGCAGCTTCGACAGGGGAGGCACTGAAGCTTTCTTT. Protein: CASSFDRGGTEAFF.

This chain joins TRBV7-3 and TRBJ1-1; D ambiguous. V was clipped by 5 bases and J by 1 base, with 11 bases between them. The CDR3 spans 14 residues. Germline assignment: CDR1 SGHTA and CDR2 FQGTGA. In DNA, the CDR3 is TGTGCCAGCAGCCAGAGCACAGAGAACACTGAAGCTTTCTTT. It is translated as CASSQSTENTEAFF.

The genes are TRBV15 and TRBJ2-7; 7 bases line up with TRBD1. CDR1 is LNHNV and CDR2 is YYDKDF in the germline V gene (reference sequence). The J segment lost 2 bases and the V segment lost 1 base, leaving 14 bases of the junction unmatched. The CDR3 spans 18 residues. In DNA form, the CDR3 reads TGTGCCACCAGCAGAGGAGGAACCACAGGGGCTTCTGCCTACGAGCAGTACTTC. This encodes CATSRGGTTGASAYEQYF. Variable domain in full (rest from reference TRBV15 and TRBJ2-7): DAMVIQNPRYQVTQFGKPVTLSCSQTLNHNVMYWYQQKSSQAPKLLFHYYDKDFNNEADTPDNFQSRRPNTSFCFLDIRSPGLGDTAMYLCATSRGGTTGASAYEQYFGPGTRLTVT.

The chain couples TRBV9 to TRBJ1-2; 7 positions match TRBD1. The CDR3 totals 16 residues. Unmatched junction bases numbered 12, after V lost 4 bases and J lost 3 bases. The germline V gene encodes CDR1 SGDLS and CDR2 YYNGEE. The CDR3 spells CASSPRDRAGDYGYTF. The CDR3 DNA reads TGTGCCAGCAGCCCCCGCGACAGGGCCGGGGACTATGGCTACACCTTC.

The chain employs TRBV27 and TRBJ1-5; D gene uncertain. The V end was cut by 0 bases, the J end by 0 bases, with 9 bases between. This CDR3 contains 16 residues. Germline CDR1 and CDR2: MNHEY and SMNVEV (reference sequence). CDR3 region: CASSLSVRYSNQPQHF. The CDR3 DNA follows: TGTGCCAGCAGTTTATCGGTCAGATATAGCAATCAGCCCCAGCATTTT.